This T cell receptor beta chain was sequenced for a study of CD8+ T cells in alopecia areata. Study background: Twice daily, treated patients received 5 to 10 mg of oral tofacitinib. General study findings and limits: Alphabeta T cells residing in normal skin are also sequenced in scalp samples. Tofacitinib significantly brought down scalp clonality and expanded CD8+ clones among top 100.

Only one count was recorded for this clone. As yet, its antigen is unknown. The J segment lost 8 bases and the V segment lost 0 bases, leaving 5 bases of the junction unmatched. The CDR3 totals 15 residues. Germline CDR1 is SGHNT and CDR2 is YYREEE (reference sequence). After isolation, RNA underwent reverse transcription to generate cDNA as the sequencing template. Method: immunoSEQ multiplex PCR; TCRdb's copy keeps in-frame clones and lacks some. The repertoire includes just over 150,000 clones, approximately 65% of them detected once, and roughly 0.91% sits in the top ten. Specified treatment: oral pan-JAK inhibitor, 5-10 mg twice daily.

The rearrangement links TRBV5-4 to TRBJ1-6, with 7 positions matching TRBD1. The starting material was CD4+ T cells sorted from blood, obtained at week 4, from a patient treated with tofacitinib. This receptor was obtained from a human donor with alopecia areata. The DNA for the CDR3 is TGTGCCAGCAGCTTGGGAGGCCAGGGGGATTCACCCCTCCACTTT. Protein: CASSLGGQGDSPLHF.